Below, 26 T cell receptor beta chains from the same sample are listed, as sequenced in a study of shared clonotypes between healthy human individuals. Some clones are missing from TCRdb's copy, which holds only in-frame ones; the method was immunoSEQ multiplex PCR. The repertoire has about 2.3 million clones, just over 90% of them found once; the top ten carry about 0.39%. The sequenced material came from naive CD4+ T cells from PBMCs. The subset: CD45RA+ positively selected. All receptors come from a man between 18 and 35 years old in good health. Some clones in this sample may be carry-over from other donors' samples.

V usage is TRBV30 and J usage is TRBJ2-7, with D unclear. CDR1 and CDR2 from the germline V gene are GTSNPN and SVGIG (reference sequence). With 4 bases removed from V and 2 bases from J, the gap between germline ends came to 12 bases. There are 13 residues in the CDR3. This CDR3 is CAWTPLAAYEQYF. The CDR3 DNA is TGTGCCTGGACCCCCTTGGCGGCCTACGAGCAGTACTTC.

The gene calls are TRBV4-1 and TRBJ1-2; D not resolved. Germline V gives CDR1 MGHRA, CDR2 YSYEKL. V lost 4 bases and J 8 bases, leaving 11 bases between the germline ends. This CDR3 is 12 amino acids long. CDR3 region: CASSRPQEGYTF. CDR3 nucleotides: TGCGCCAGCAGCCGTCCCCAGGAGGGCTACACCTTC.

This clone was seen once. The chain joins TRBV28 to TRBJ2-7; D is perhaps TRBD2 (6 bases). The V end was cut by 2 bases, the J end by 4 bases, with 21 bases between. This CDR3 has 17 residues. Germline loops: CDR1 MDHEN, CDR2 SYDVKM. For the CDR3, the DNA is TGTGCCAGCAGTTTACCCCCGGCCCGGGATAGCGGATACGAGCAGTACTTC. It is translated as CASSLPPARDSGYEQYF.

The chain carries TRBV4-1 and TRBJ1-4, with TRBD1 identical over 8 bases. This CDR3 comprises 16 residues. V dropped 10 bases and J dropped 7; count of bases not matched to a gene: 17. Germline CDR1 is MGHRA and CDR2 is YSYEKL. The CDR3 here is CATKTALDRVAEKLFF. Written as DNA, the CDR3 is TGCGCCACCAAAACGGCCCTGGACAGGGTCGCTGAAAAACTGTTTTTT.

As DNA, the CDR3 is TGTGCCAGTAGTCCCCTGTGGGGACGCAACTATGGCTACACCTTC. Amino acids: CASSPLWGRNYGYTF. The genes are TRBV19 and TRBJ1-2; D possibly corresponds to TRBD1 (5 bases). CDR3 length: 15 residues. V was shortened by 5 bases and J by 2 bases, with 15 bases between the two germline ends. Germline values: CDR1 LNHDA, CDR2 SQIVND (reference sequence).

This chain uses TRBV5-4 with TRBJ2-7; TRBD2 aligns across 9 bases. The V and J ends lost 0 bases and 2 bases, in that order; junction bases with no gene match: 3. The CDR3 has 15 amino acids. CDR1 is SGHNT and CDR2 is YYREEE in the germline V gene (reference sequence). The CDR3 DNA sequence: TGTGCCAGCAGCTTGGGGCCTAGCGGGGCCTACGAGCAGTACTTC. This sequence encodes CASSLGPSGAYEQYF.

As concerns this clone: Other DNA sequences from this sample encode an identical CDR3 as well. The genes are TRBV18 and TRBJ2-7, with TRBD2 matching over 9 bases. The V segment lost 6 bases and the J segment 3 bases; nucleotides outside the gene matches: 6. CDR1 is KGHSH, CDR2 LQKENI, per germline. The CDR3 is 14 amino acids. CDR3 amino acids: CASSPGTSSYEQYF. The CDR3 region has the DNA TGTGCCAGCTCCCCCGGGACTAGCAGCTACGAGCAGTACTTC.

J is TRBJ2-6 and V is TRBV4-1; D possibly corresponds to TRBD2 (6 bases). CDR1 is MGHRA, CDR2 YSYEKL, per germline. CDR3 length: 15 residues. V was trimmed by 8 bases and J by 3 bases, leaving 14 bases between them. The CDR3 DNA is TGCGCCAGCTGTCAGGAGGGTAGTGGGGCCAACGTCCTGACTTTC. Protein: CASCQEGSGANVLTF.

The chain combines TRBV28 with TRBJ1-1, with D maybe TRBD1 (6 bases). The germline gives CDR1 MDHEN, CDR2 SYDVKM. The CDR3 has 16 amino acids. Trimming pared 7 bases from V and 0 bases from J, leaving 18 bases between. CDR3 in amino acids: CASINRDGVMNTEAFF. CDR3 nucleotide sequence: TGTGCCAGCATCAACAGGGACGGTGTTATGAACACTGAAGCTTTCTTT.

The CDR3 DNA reads TGTGCCTCCCTGGGAAACCCACCCTCCTACGAGCAGTACTTC. Translating it yields CASLGNPPSYEQYF. This chain connects TRBV28 to TRBJ2-7; D remains ambiguous. CDR3 length: 14 amino acids. The germline V gene encodes CDR1 MDHEN and CDR2 SYDVKM. Trimming took 11 bases from V and 0 from J, leaving 17 bases between them.

This chain links TRBV27 with TRBJ2-3; D might be TRBD1 (6 bases). There are 14 residues in the CDR3. Germline V gene lookup returns CDR1 MNHEY and CDR2 SMNVEV (reference sequence). The V and J ends lost 4 bases and 2 bases respectively, with 10 bases between them. The CDR3 protein is CASSYQGYTDTQYF. DNA for the CDR3: TGTGCCAGCAGTTACCAGGGGTACACAGATACGCAGTATTTT.

The chain links TRBV6-5 to TRBJ2-5; 7 nucleotides align to TRBD2. The trim removed 2 bases at V and 2 bases at J, leaving 5 bases unmatched. This CDR3 comprises 15 residues. Germline V gene lookup returns CDR1 MNHEY and CDR2 SVGAGI. The CDR3 loop is CASSYGLAVQETQYF. Here the CDR3 DNA reads TGTGCCAGCAGTTACGGCCTAGCGGTGCAAGAGACCCAGTACTTC.

The V call is TRBV25-1, the J call TRBJ2-7; D may match TRBD1 or TRBD2 (6 bases each). Germline CDR1 is MGHDK and CDR2 is SYGVNS. The V gene lost 4 bases and the J gene lost 5 bases, with 15 bases spanning the gap. The CDR3 has 14 amino acids. The CDR3 here is CASSGGLGGDEQYF. The CDR3 DNA follows: TGTGCCAGCAGTGGTGGATTGGGGGGCGACGAGCAGTACTTC.

The V and J genes are TRBV6-6 and TRBJ2-5; maybe TRBD2 (6 bases). V dropped 0 bases and J dropped 5 bases, with 13 bases sitting between them. The CDR3 is made up of 15 amino acids. Germline CDR1 and CDR2: MNHNY and SVGAGI (reference sequence). Here the CDR3 reads CASSYSVLAGETQYF. The CDR3 bases are TGTGCCAGCAGTTACTCCGTACTAGCTGGGGAGACCCAGTACTTC.

The chain combines TRBV7-9 with TRBJ2-7; 12 bases map to TRBD1. V was clipped by 0 bases and J by 5 bases; unmatched bases: 5. Germline V gene lookup returns CDR1 SEHNR and CDR2 FQNEAQ (reference sequence). The CDR3 totals 16 residues. The CDR3 region has the DNA TGTGCCAGCAGCTTAGCCGCCGGGACAGGGGGCCACGAGCAGTACTTC. Amino acids: CASSLAAGTGGHEQYF.

V is TRBV5-1 and J is TRBJ2-2, with 12 bases that match TRBD2. The CDR3 runs to 18 residues. J gave up 4 bases and V 0 bases, and 7 bases lay outside the gene matches. Germline V gene lookup returns CDR1 SGHRS and CDR2 YFSETQ. CDR3 protein: CASSLDLGLAGITGELFF. CDR3 nucleotides: TGCGCCAGCAGCTTGGATCTTGGACTAGCGGGAATCACCGGGGAGCTGTTTTTT.

The chain joins TRBV7-8 to TRBJ1-1; D call uncertain. V lost 6 bases and J 4 bases, leaving 15 bases between the germline ends. This CDR3 comprises 14 residues. Germline V gives CDR1 SGHVS, CDR2 FQNEAQ. In DNA, the CDR3 is TGTGCCAGCAGTCCGTCCGCAGGACCCACTGAAGCTTTCTTT. Its protein is CASSPSAGPTEAFF.

This clone has a single count. The chain uses TRBV28 and TRBJ1-2; 11 bases are shared with TRBD1. Germline V gene lookup returns CDR1 MDHEN and CDR2 SYDVKM. This CDR3 is 14 amino acids long. The V gene end was trimmed by 2 bases and the J gene end by 8 bases; junction bases not matched to a gene: 4. CDR3 coding DNA: TGTGCCAGCAGTTTAAGGACAGGGGGCAGGGGCTACACCTTC. This gives the protein CASSLRTGGRGYTF.

This rearrangement joins TRBV25-1 to TRBJ2-3, with D uncertain. V lost 6 bases and J lost 2, with 15 bases in between. CDR3 length equals 15 residues. The germline CDR1 and CDR2 sequences are MGHDK and SYGVNS. CDR3 protein: CASSTMGPTTDTQYF. The CDR3 coding sequence is TGTGCCAGCAGCACGATGGGCCCCACCACAGATACGCAGTATTTT.

The rearrangement uses TRBV7-3 and TRBJ2-7, with D uncertain. Deletions cut 5 bases from V and 6 bases from J, with 14 bases between. In germline, CDR1 is SGHTA, CDR2 FQGTGA. CDR3 size: 13 residues. The CDR3 loop reads CASSVMQRSEQYF. CDR3 nucleotides: TGTGCCAGCAGCGTCATGCAGAGAAGCGAGCAGTACTTC.

The genes are TRBV27 and TRBJ1-2, with D uncertain. Germline CDR1 reads MNHEY; CDR2 reads SMNVEV (reference sequence). Trimming took 9 bases from V and 4 from J, leaving 18 bases between them. The CDR3 is 14 amino acids. The CDR3 DNA follows: TGTGCCAGTTGCCCCCGGGCGGGATCCTATGGCTACACCTTC. This codes for CASCPRAGSYGYTF.

The rearrangement joins TRBV25-1 to TRBJ2-5, with D hard to call. The J call is uncertain, as TRBJ2-7 better fits the DNA end. The CDR3 totals 11 residues. Germline CDR1 reads MGHDK; CDR2 reads SYGVNS. The CDR3 loop is CASRMHTEQYF. CDR3 nucleotide sequence: TGTGCCAGCAGAATGCACACCGAGCAGTACTTC.

The rearrangement joins TRBV10-3 to TRBJ2-6; D might be TRBD1 (6 bases). V gave up 6 bases and J gave up 0 bases, with 9 bases separating them. The germline CDR1 and CDR2 sequences are ENHRY and SYGVKD. This CDR3 is built from 15 residues. Here the CDR3 reads CAISTGISGANVLTF. The DNA of the CDR3 is TGTGCCATCAGCACAGGGATCTCTGGGGCCAACGTCCTGACTTTC.

The rearrangement joins TRBV21-1 to TRBJ2-5. TRBV21-1 is annotated as a pseudogene. CDR3 length equals 14 residues. The CDR3 sequence: CASSAQSQEITQYF. The CDR3 DNA follows: TGTGCCAGCAGCGCACAAAGTCAGGAGATCACCCAGTACTTC.

The chain couples TRBV19 to TRBJ2-7, with 11 bases matching TRBD1. The CDR3 length is 14 residues. CDR1 is LNHDA and CDR2 is SQIVND in the germline V gene (reference sequence). V lost 7 bases to trimming and J lost 2 bases; unmatched junction nucleotides: 4. The chain's CDR3 is CASTPGQGAYEQYF. For the CDR3, the DNA is TGTGCCAGTACCCCGGGACAGGGGGCCTACGAGCAGTACTTC.

V usage is TRBV6-5 and J usage is TRBJ2-4; 9 nucleotides agree with TRBD1. The V segment lost 5 bases and the J segment 12 bases; nucleotides outside the gene matches: 11. The CDR3 loop spans 14 amino acids. Germline assignment: CDR1 MNHEY and CDR2 SVGAGI. The CDR3 sequence is CASSEYRGRTAQYF. For the CDR3, the DNA is TGTGCCAGCAGTGAATACAGGGGGCGCACGGCTCAGTACTTC.